A selection of T cell receptor beta chains follows, all from one sample in a study of T cell repertoires in cytomegalovirus infection. MiXCR was run by TCRdb on the reads, yielding one entry per CDR3 protein. The table shows 150,000 to 200,000 distinct CDR3 sequences, with roughly 14% occurring only once. Sequencing used PBMCs. These TCRs come from a human donor in good health (CMV status not recorded). Some clones in this sample may be carry-over from other donors' samples. Both conserved end residues are part of each CDR3. A D gene is named only where the DNA matches it firmly. The size field is filled for only some rows; it gives once, few, many or a size class.

size | D | J | V | DNA | CDR3
NA | NA | TRBJ1-1 | TRBV29-1 | TGCAGCGCTGACACTGAAGCTTTCTTT | CSADTEAFF
few | NA | TRBJ1-5 | TRBV29-1 | TGCAGCGTAGCGACAGGTAATCAGCCCCAGCATTTT | CSVATGNQPQHF
few | TRBD1 | TRBJ1-2 | TRBV19 | TGTGCCAGTAGTAGATCCGGGACAGGGTCTGGCTACACCTTC | CASSRSGTGSGYTF
few | NA | TRBJ2-2 | TRBV14 | TGTGCCAGCAGCCAATTAAGTCAACCAATTACTAACACCGGGGAGCTGTTTTTT | CASSQLSQPITNTGELFF
many | NA | TRBJ2-7 | TRBV7-9 | TGTGCCAGCAGCTTACCTTCCGGGATCTCCTACGAGCAGTACTTC | CASSLPSGISYEQYF
few | TRBD1 | TRBJ2-7 | TRBV28 | TGTGCCAGCAGGAACCCCAGGGGGCTAAGTCAATACGAGCAGTACTTC | CASRNPRGLSQYEQYF
few | TRBD2 | TRBJ2-6 | TRBV6-2/TRBV6-3 | TGTGCCAGCAGTTCGACTAGCGGGAGGGCCCAGGGGGCCAACGTCCTGACTTTC | CASSSTSGRAQGANVLTF
many | NA | TRBJ1-6 | TRBV6-2/TRBV6-3 | TGTGCCAGCAGTTATGACCGCTCCTATAATTCACCCCTCCACTTT | CASSYDRSYNSPLHF
few | TRBD1 | TRBJ1-1 | TRBV19 | TGTGCCAGTAGTATGACAGGGGAGGACACTGAAGCTTTCTTT | CASSMTGEDTEAFF
NA | NA | TRBJ2-7 | TRBV18 | TGTGCCAGCTCACCTTCCGTGGGCGAGCAGTACTTC | CASSPSVGEQYF
many | NA | TRBJ2-7 | TRBV29-1 | TGCAGCGTGGGCAGCTCTAATAACGAGCAGTACTTC | CSVGSSNNEQYF
few | NA | TRBJ2-3 | TRBV25-1 | TGTGCCAGCAGTGTTCTAGCTGGGGTAGATACGCAGTATTTT | CASSVLAGVDTQYF
NA | TRBD1 | TRBJ1-3 | TRBV10-2 | TGCGCCAGCAGTACAGGGGCCCGAACGGATGCTGGAAACACCATATATTTT | CASSTGARTDAGNTIYF
many | NA | TRBJ1-3 | TRBV12-3/TRBV12-4 | TGTGCCAGCAGTTTGGGAGTCCGTGGGGGAAACACCATATATTTT | CASSLGVRGGNTIYF
few | NA | TRBJ2-1 | TRBV25-1 | TGTGCCAGCAGTGAAAGGAATGAGCAGTTCTTC | CASSERNEQFF
many | NA | TRBJ2-2 | TRBV5-1 | TGCGCCAGCAGCTTGCAGGGGCTCGGTGACACCGGGGAGCTGTTTTTT | CASSLQGLGDTGELFF
few | NA | TRBJ1-1 | TRBV29-1 | TGCAGCGGCAACGGAGCTTTCTTT | CSGNGAFF
few | TRBD2 | TRBJ2-7 | TRBV25-1 | TGTGCCAGCAGTGAATTGGGGGGGGGACTGGTCTGCGAGCAGTACTTC | CASSELGGGLVCEQYF
NA | NA | TRBJ1-5 | TRBV2 | TGTGCCAGCACCCTAGAACGCGGTAATCAGCCCCAGCATTTT | CASTLERGNQPQHF
NA | NA | TRBJ1-4 | TRBV28 | TGTGCCAGCATGGCTGGGGTTGCAAATGAAAAACTGTTTTTT | CASMAGVANEKLFF
few | NA | TRBJ1-5 | TRBV28 | TGTGCCAGCAGTACCTTCGGGGATAGCAATCAGCCCCAGCATTTT | CASSTFGDSNQPQHF
many | TRBD2 | TRBJ2-7 | TRBV7-9 | TGTGCCAGCAGCTCGCTTGTTAGCGGGGGGGACTACGAGCAGTACTTC | CASSSLVSGGDYEQYF
many | TRBD1 | TRBJ1-5 | TRBV7-2 | TGTGCCAGCAGCTTATCAGGGGGGAGGGAGCCCCAGCATTTT | CASSLSGGREPQHF
few | NA | TRBJ2-6 | TRBV10-3 | TGTGCCATCAGTATACGGACGGATGCCTCTGGGGCCAACGTCCTGACTTTC | CAISIRTDASGANVLTF
NA | NA | TRBJ2-2 | TRBV10-3 | TGTGCCATCAGTGTTAGCGGAGACTCCGGGGAGCTGTTTTTT | CAISVSGDSGELFF
many | TRBD1 | TRBJ1-2 | TRBV19 | TGTGCCAGTGACAACAGGGGGTCAGCACGCTATGGCTACACCTTC | CASDNRGSARYGYTF
many | TRBD1 | TRBJ1-6 | TRBV10-3 | TGTGCCATCAGTGCCGGGACAGGCTCTTTGGCCTATAATTCACCCCTCCACTTT | CAISAGTGSLAYNSPLHF
many | NA | TRBJ1-1 | TRBV5-5 | TGTGCCAGCAGCTTGTCATACATGGTGGAGGGGCGGAACACTGAAGCTTTCTTT | CASSLSYMVEGRNTEAFF